The clone carrying this T cell receptor (beta chain) has at least ten counts. Its specificity is unknown. The trim removed 4 bases at V and 1 base at J, leaving 3 bases unmatched. The CDR3 is 14 amino acids. Germline loops: CDR1 SQVTM, CDR2 ANQGSEA. The sample comes from a study of Graves' ophthalmopathy and Graves' hyperthyroidism. RNA transcripts were the source from which TCR beta CDR3 regions were amplified. HTBI primers were employed in first-round RT-PCR, then a second-round multiplex PCR followed. One entry per CDR3 protein results from TCRdb running MiXCR on the multiplex PCR reads. This table has about 640,000 distinct CDR3 sequences, just over 40% appearing once. The study, taken as a whole, reports: Built on 13 signatures, a model told ophthalmopathy apart from stable hyperthyroidism with approximately 85% sensitivity and over 80% specificity. At roughly 67% sensitivity and approximately 72% specificity, the model predicted progression of the ophthalmopathy. Thyroid clonotypes that were expanded above 0.001 frequency mostly also appeared in blood.

Sequenced: peripheral blood. The receptor was isolated from an adult man with Graves' ophthalmopathy. The J gene is TRBJ2-3, the V gene TRBV29-1; 9 bases are shared with TRBD2. CDR3 nucleotide sequence: TGCAGCGTTGTAAGGACTAGCGGCACAGATACGCAGTATTTT. Amino acid sequence: CSVVRTSGTDTQYF.